This entry lists 15 T cell receptor beta chains sequenced from one sample in a study of blood T cells in healthy people across ages. It was with a sample-barcoded 5' primer and a J-beta primer mix that a second PCR of roughly 7 to 12 cycles was run. TCRdb processed the 5' RACE reads anew with MiXCR; each CDR3 protein has one entry. The repertoire holds hundreds of thousands of distinct CDR3 sequences, with roughly a quarter as singletons. The data were also submitted as part of a second study, on T cells of mothers and their children.

The source material was blood. The source of these receptors is a boy younger than 10 in good health.

A note on this clonotype: A junction end diverges from the germline sequence, so it may reflect a read error. CDR3 sequence reads: CASSTGAVSTDTQYF. The DNA for the CDR3 is TGTGCCAGTAGTACCGGCGCGGTTAGCACAGATACACAGTATTTT. V is TRBV19 and J is TRBJ2-3; D is uncertain. The CDR3 totals 15 residues. Germline loops: CDR1 LNHDA, CDR2 SQIVND (reference sequence).

This chain connects TRBV27 to TRBJ1-2; maybe TRBD1 (6 bases). The germline gives CDR1 MNHEY, CDR2 SMNVEV (reference sequence). The CDR3 runs 15 residues. V was trimmed by 5 bases and J by 2 bases, leaving 15 bases between them. The CDR3 DNA reads TGTGCCAGCAGTGAGAGGGGGGGAAAGAACTATGGCTACACCTTC. This sequence encodes CASSERGGKNYGYTF.

The V gene is TRBV12-3 or TRBV12-4, the J gene TRBJ2-2; TRBD2 agrees at 8 bases. The length of the CDR3 is 19 residues. The V segment lost 7 bases and the J segment 6 bases; nucleotides outside the gene matches: 22. CDR3 protein: CASITEVGLGGPDAGELFF. DNA for the CDR3: TGTGCCAGCATCACAGAGGTGGGACTAGGGGGTCCGGACGCCGGGGAGCTGTTTTTT.

The V gene is TRBV6-5, the J gene TRBJ2-2; 7 bases line up with TRBD2. The CDR3 spans 16 residues. J gave up 8 bases and V 1 base, and 10 bases lay outside the gene matches. The germline CDR1 and CDR2 sequences are MNHEY and SVGAGI. CDR3 amino acids: CASSYFRTSGSGELFF. CDR3 bases: TGTGCCAGCAGTTACTTCCGGACTAGTGGGAGTGGGGAGCTGTTTTTT.

This clonotype was detected a few times. The rearrangement links TRBV15 to TRBJ1-2; D is unclear. This CDR3 is built from 16 residues. The germline CDR1 and CDR2 sequences are LNHNV and YYDKDF (reference sequence). With 0 bases removed from V and 4 bases from J, the gap between germline ends came to 15 bases. CDR3 amino acids: CATSREGSELGYGYTF. The CDR3 nucleotides read TGTGCCACCAGCAGAGAGGGCTCCGAATTGGGCTATGGCTACACCTTC.

V usage is TRBV12-3 or TRBV12-4 and J usage is TRBJ2-7; 8 bases map to TRBD2. CDR3 length: 17 residues. V shed 3 bases and J 0 bases; nucleotides not matched to a gene: 10. This CDR3 reads CASSFPPRSGSSYEQYF. DNA for the CDR3: TGTGCCAGCAGTTTCCCCCCGCGGAGCGGGAGCTCCTACGAGCAGTACTTC.

The chain recombines TRBV15 with TRBJ1-5; 7 bases align to TRBD1. The CDR3 runs to 16 residues. Germline CDR1 and CDR2: LNHNV and YYDKDF (reference sequence). J gave up 7 bases and V 1 base, and 10 bases lay outside the gene matches. CDR3 coding DNA: TGTGCCACCAGCAGAGTATTAAGGGCAGGGGGACAGCCCCAGCATTTT. As protein: CATSRVLRAGGQPQHF.

V gene TRBV2 combines with J gene TRBJ2-6; D unclear. The V and J ends lost 2 bases and 0 bases respectively, with 11 bases between them. The CDR3 is 17 residues long. Germline values: CDR1 SNHLY, CDR2 FYNNEI. DNA for the CDR3: TGTGCCAGCAGTGAAAGTGGGTACCTCTCTGGGGCCAACGTCCTGACTTTC. Protein: CASSESGYLSGANVLTF.

There are a few counts of this clonotype. V is TRBV6-6 and J is TRBJ1-4; D not resolved. Trimming removed 0 bases from V and 6 bases from J, with 2 bases in between. The germline CDR1 and CDR2 sequences are MNHNY and SVGAGI (reference sequence). CDR3 size: 12 residues. The DNA of the CDR3 is TGTGCCAGCAGTTACTCTGATGAAAAACTGTTTTTT. Translating gives CASSYSDEKLFF.

CDR3 loop: CASSLTELAKNIQYF. The CDR3 bases are TGTGCCAGCAGTTTAACAGAACTAGCCAAAAACATTCAGTACTTC. The chain joins TRBV12-3 or TRBV12-4 to TRBJ2-4; no clear D. The CDR3 runs to 15 residues. Trimming cost V 2 bases and J 0 bases, with 8 bases left between them.

This clonotype was picked up many times. The V call is TRBV6-5, the J call TRBJ2-5; the D gene could be TRBD1 or TRBD2 (5 bases each). The CDR3 runs 14 residues. The V gene lost 0 bases and the J gene lost 1 base, with 6 bases spanning the gap. The germline V gene has CDR1 MNHEY and CDR2 SVGAGI. In nucleotides, the CDR3 is TGTGCCAGCAGTTACTCGAGGGGCCAAGAGACCCAGTACTTC. It translates to CASSYSRGQETQYF.

This chain links TRBV5-1 with TRBJ2-7; either TRBD1 or TRBD2 may fit D (5 bases each). With 3 bases removed from V and 4 bases from J, the gap between germline ends came to 11 bases. This CDR3 is built from 13 residues. The V gene's germline CDR1 is SGHRS and CDR2 YFSETQ. The CDR3, as DNA: TGCGCCAGCAGCTATACGAGGGGTTACGAGCAGTACTTC. Amino acid sequence: CASSYTRGYEQYF.

This clonotype was observed a handful of times. The chain couples TRBV7-9 to TRBJ2-5; TRBD2 aligns across 13 bases. The J segment lost 2 bases and the V segment lost 5 bases, leaving 8 bases of the junction unmatched. Germline values: CDR1 SEHNR, CDR2 FQNEAQ (reference sequence). This CDR3 has 17 residues. DNA of the CDR3: TGTGCCAGCAGCGTGACTAGCGGGAGGACGGAACAAGAGACCCAGTACTTC. This translates into CASSVTSGRTEQETQYF.

The chain carries TRBV10-3 and TRBJ1-2; D may be TRBD1 (5 bases). This CDR3 contains 14 residues. CDR1 is ENHRY and CDR2 is SYGVKD in the germline V gene. Trimming took 6 bases from V and 0 from J, leaving 11 bases between them. CDR3 sequence: CAISDSGTNYGYTF. In DNA form, the CDR3 reads TGTGCCATCAGCGACAGCGGAACTAACTATGGCTACACCTTC.

This clonotype was seen a single time. The rearrangement joins TRBV3-1 to TRBJ2-7, with unresolved D. This CDR3 contains 13 residues. Germline CDR1 is LGHDT and CDR2 is YNNKEL (reference sequence). V lost 3 bases to trimming and J lost 2 bases, with 8 bases between them. The CDR3 spells CASSHRWTYEQYF. In nucleotides, the CDR3 is TGTGCCAGCAGCCATCGCTGGACCTACGAGCAGTACTTC.